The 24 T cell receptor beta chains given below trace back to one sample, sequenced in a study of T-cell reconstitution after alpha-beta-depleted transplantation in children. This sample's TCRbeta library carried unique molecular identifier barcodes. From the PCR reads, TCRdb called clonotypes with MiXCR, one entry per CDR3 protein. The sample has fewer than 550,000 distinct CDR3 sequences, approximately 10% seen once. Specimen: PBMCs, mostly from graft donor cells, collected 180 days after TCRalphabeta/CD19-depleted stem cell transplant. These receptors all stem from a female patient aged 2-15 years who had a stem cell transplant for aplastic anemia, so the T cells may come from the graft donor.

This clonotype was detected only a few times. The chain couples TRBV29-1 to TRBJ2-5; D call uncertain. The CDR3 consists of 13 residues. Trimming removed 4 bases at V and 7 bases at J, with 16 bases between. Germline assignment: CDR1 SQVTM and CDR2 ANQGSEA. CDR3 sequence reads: CSVVSIAGGTQYF. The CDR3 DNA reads TGCAGCGTTGTATCAATCGCCGGTGGGACCCAGTACTTC.

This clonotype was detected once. CDR3 DNA: TGTGCCATCAGTGAGTCCGACGGCGGGACTTCCTACAATGAGCAGTTCTTC. It encodes CAISESDGGTSYNEQFF. This chain uses TRBV10-3 with TRBJ2-1, with a possible D match to TRBD2 (6 bases). Germline V gene data show CDR1 as ENHRY and CDR2 as SYGVKD. There are 17 residues in the CDR3. V was clipped by 0 bases and J by 1 base, with 13 bases between them.

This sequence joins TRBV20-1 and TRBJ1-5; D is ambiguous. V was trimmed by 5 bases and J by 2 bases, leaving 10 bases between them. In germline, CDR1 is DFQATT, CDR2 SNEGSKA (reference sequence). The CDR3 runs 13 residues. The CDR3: CSAQRRGNQPQHF. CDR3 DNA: TGCAGTGCTCAGAGGCGGGGCAATCAGCCCCAGCATTTT.

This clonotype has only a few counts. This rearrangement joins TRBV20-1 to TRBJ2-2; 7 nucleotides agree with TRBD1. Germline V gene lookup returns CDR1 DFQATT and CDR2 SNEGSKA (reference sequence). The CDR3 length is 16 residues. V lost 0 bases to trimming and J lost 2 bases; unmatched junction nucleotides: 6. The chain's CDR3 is CSARETTGVNTGELFF. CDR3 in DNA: TGCAGTGCTAGAGAAACTACAGGGGTTAACACCGGGGAGCTGTTTTTT.

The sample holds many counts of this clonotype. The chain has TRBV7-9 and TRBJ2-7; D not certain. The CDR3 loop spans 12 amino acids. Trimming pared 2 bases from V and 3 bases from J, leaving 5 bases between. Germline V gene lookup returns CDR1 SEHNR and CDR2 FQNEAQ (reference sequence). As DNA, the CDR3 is TGTGCCAGCAGCTTAAACCGCTACGAGCAGTACGTC. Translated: CASSLNRYEQYV.

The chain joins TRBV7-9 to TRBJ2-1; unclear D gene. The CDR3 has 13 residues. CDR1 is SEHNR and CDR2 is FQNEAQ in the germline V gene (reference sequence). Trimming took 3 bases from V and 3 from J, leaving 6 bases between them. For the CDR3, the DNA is TGTGCCAGCAGCTTCGGCCACTACAATGAGCAGTTCTTC. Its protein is CASSFGHYNEQFF. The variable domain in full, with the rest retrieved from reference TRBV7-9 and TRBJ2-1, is DTGVSQNPRHKITKRGQNVTFRCDPISEHNRLYWYRQTLGQGPEFLTYFQNEAQLEKSRLLSDRFSAERPKGSFSTLEIQRTEQGDSAMYLCASSFGHYNEQFFGPGTRLTVL.

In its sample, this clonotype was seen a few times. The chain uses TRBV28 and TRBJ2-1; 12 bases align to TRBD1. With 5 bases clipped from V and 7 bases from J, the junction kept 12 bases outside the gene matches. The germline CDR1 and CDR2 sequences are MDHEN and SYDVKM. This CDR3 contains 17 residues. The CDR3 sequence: CASSKEIRDRGLNEQFF. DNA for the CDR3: TGTGCCAGCAGTAAAGAGATCCGGGACAGGGGGCTTAATGAGCAGTTCTTC.

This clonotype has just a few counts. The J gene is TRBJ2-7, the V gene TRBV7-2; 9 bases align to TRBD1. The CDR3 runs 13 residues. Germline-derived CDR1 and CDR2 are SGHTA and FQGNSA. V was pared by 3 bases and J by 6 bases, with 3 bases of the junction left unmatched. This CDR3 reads CASSLGTGTEQYV. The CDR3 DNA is TGTGCCAGCAGCTTGGGGACAGGGACCGAGCAGTACGTC.

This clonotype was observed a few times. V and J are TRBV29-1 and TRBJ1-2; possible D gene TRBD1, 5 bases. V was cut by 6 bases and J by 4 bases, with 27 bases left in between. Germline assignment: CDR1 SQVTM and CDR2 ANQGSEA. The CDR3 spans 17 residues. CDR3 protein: CSVTDTGLRTYPYGYTF. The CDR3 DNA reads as TGCAGCGTCACGGATACGGGGCTTCGGACGTACCCCTATGGCTACACCTTC.

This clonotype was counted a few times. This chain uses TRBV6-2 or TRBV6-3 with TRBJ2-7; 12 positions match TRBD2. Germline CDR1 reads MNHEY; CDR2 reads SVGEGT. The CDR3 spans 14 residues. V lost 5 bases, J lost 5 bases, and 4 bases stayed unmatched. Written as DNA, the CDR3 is TGTGCCAGCAGTCGGACTAGCGGGACGGACGAGCAGTACGTC. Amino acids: CASSRTSGTDEQYV.

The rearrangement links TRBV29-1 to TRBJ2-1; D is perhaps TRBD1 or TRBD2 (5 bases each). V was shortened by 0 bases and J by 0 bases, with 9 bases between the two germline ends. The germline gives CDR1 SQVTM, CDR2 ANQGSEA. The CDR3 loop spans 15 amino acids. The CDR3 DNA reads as TGCAGCGTTGAAGATCTCGGGACCTCCTACAATGAGCAGTTCTTC. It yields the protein CSVEDLGTSYNEQFF.

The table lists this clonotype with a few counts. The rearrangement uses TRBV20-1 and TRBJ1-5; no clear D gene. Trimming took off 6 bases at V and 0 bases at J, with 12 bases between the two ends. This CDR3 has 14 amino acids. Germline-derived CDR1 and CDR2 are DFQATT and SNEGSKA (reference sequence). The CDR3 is CSASRRYSNQPQHF. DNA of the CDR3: TGCAGTGCCTCCCGGCGGTATAGCAATCAGCCCCAGCATTTT.

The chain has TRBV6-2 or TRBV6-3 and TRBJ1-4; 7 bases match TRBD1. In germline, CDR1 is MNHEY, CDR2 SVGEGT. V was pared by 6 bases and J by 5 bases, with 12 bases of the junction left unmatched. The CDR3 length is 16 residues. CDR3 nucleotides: TGTGCCAGCAGATACGCCCTGGGACAGCGAAATGAAAAACTGTTTTTT. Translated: CASRYALGQRNEKLFF.

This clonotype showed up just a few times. Written as DNA, the CDR3 is TGTGCCAGCAGTTACTTACTAGCGGGAGCCGGGAGGTACGAGCAGTACTTC. Its translation is CASSYLLAGAGRYEQYF. The rearrangement joins TRBV6-2 or TRBV6-3 to TRBJ2-7; 11 bases are shared with TRBD2. The length of the CDR3 is 17 residues. V trimming: 1 base; J trimming: 4 bases; junction bases outside the gene matches: 9. Germline loops: CDR1 MNHEY, CDR2 SVGEGT.

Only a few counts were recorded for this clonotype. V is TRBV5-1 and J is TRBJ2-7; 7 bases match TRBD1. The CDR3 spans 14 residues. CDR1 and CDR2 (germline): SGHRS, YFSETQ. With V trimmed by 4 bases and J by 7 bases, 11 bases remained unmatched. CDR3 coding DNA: TGCGCCAGCAGCCTCCTTCGGGACAGCGAAGAGCAGTACTTC. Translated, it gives CASSLLRDSEEQYF.

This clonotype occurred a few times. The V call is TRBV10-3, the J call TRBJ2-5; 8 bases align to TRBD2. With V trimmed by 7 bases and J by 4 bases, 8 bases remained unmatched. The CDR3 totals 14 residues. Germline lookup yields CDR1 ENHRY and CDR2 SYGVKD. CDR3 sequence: CAINGAGVLETQYF. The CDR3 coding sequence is TGTGCCATCAATGGAGCGGGAGTCCTAGAGACCCAGTACTTC.

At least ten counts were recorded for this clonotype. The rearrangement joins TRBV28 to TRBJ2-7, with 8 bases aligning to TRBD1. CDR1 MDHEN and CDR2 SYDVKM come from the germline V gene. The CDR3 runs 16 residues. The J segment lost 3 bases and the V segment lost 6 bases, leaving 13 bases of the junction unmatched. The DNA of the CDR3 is TGTGCCAGCAGCCATTCCGGGACAGGCGGTCTCTACGAGCAGTACTTC. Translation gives CASSHSGTGGLYEQYF.

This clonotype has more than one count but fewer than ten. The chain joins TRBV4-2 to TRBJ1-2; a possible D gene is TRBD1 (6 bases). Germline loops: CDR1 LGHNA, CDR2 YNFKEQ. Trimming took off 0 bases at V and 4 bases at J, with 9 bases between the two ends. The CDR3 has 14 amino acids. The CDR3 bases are TGTGCCAGCAGCCAAGATCGACAGGCCTATGGCTACACCTTC. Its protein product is CASSQDRQAYGYTF.

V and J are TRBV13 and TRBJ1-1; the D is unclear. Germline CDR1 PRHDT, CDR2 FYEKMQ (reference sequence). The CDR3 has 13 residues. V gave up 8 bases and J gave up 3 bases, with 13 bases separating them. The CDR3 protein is CASAPPEYTEAFF. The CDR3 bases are TGTGCCAGCGCGCCCCCAGAATACACTGAAGCTTTCTTT.

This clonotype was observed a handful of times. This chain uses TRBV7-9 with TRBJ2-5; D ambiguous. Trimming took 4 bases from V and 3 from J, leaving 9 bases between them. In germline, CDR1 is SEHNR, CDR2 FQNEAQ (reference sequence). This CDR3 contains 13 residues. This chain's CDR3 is CASSYREKETQYF. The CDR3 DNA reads TGTGCCAGCAGCTATAGGGAAAAAGAGACCCAGTACTTC.

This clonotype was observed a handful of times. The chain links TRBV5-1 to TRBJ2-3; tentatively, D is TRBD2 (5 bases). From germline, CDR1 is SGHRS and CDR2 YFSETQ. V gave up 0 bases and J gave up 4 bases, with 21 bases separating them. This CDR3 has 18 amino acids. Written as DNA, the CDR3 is TGCGCCAGCAGCTTGGCCACCTACCGGGTCACGGGGTCAGATACGCAGTATTTT. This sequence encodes CASSLATYRVTGSDTQYF.

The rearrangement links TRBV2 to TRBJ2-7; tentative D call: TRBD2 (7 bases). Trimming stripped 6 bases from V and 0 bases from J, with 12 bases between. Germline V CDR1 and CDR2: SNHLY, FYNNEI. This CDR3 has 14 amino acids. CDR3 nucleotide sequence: TGTGCCAGCAGGGGGGCGGGAGCCTCCTACGAGCAGTACTTC. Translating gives CASRGAGASYEQYF. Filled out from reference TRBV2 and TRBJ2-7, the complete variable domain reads EPEVTQTPSHQVTQMGQEVILRCVPISNHLYFYWYRQILGQKVEFLVSFYNNEISEKSEIFDDQFSVERPDGSNFTLKIRSTKLEDSAMYFCASRGAGASYEQYFGPGTRLTVT.

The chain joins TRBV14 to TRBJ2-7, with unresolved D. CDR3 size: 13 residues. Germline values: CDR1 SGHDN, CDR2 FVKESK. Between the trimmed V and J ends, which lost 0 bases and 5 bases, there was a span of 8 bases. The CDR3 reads CASSQEPENEQYV. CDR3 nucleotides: TGTGCCAGCAGCCAAGAACCCGAGAACGAGCAGTACGTC.

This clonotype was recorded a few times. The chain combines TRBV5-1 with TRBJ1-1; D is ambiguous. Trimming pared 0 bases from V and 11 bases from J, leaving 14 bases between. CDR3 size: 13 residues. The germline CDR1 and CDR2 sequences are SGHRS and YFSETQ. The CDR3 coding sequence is TGCGCCAGCAGCTTGGGACACCACACGGAGGCTTTCTTT. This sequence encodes CASSLGHHTEAFF.